The clone carrying this T cell receptor beta chain has a handful of counts. Its target is not known. The donors, healthy Caucasians from Russia, were aged about 6 to 95. The data originate from a study of blood T cells in healthy people across ages. Findings and limits, study-wide: What prevented conclusive comparison of naive and antigen-experienced cells was that PBMCs were unsorted.

A second 7 to 11 cycle PCR used barcoded and J-beta primers. Every single cDNA molecule received a tag from a template-switch adaptor with 12 random nucleotides. TCRdb passed the 5' RACE reads through MiXCR, listing each CDR3 protein once. The sample yields about 830,000 distinct CDR3 sequences, 55% to 65% seen once. Sequenced input: blood. The clonotype was recovered from a man aged 30-40 years in good health.

CDR3 region: CSALAGPNEQFF. The CDR3 coding sequence is TGCAGTGCTCTCGCGGGGCCCAATGAGCAGTTCTTC. The chain carries TRBV20-1 and TRBJ2-1; D is perhaps TRBD2 (6 bases). The CDR3 consists of 12 residues. V lost 5 bases to trimming and J lost 6 bases, with 11 bases between them. CDR1 and CDR2 from the germline V gene are DFQATT and SNEGSKA (reference sequence).